This entry is about one T cell receptor (beta chain). The target antigen is unknown. This sample was included in a study of T cell responses to AZD1222 COVID-19 vaccine. Points from the study as a whole: Most donors were white British, females outnumbered males, and clonal diversity was possibly underestimated.

CDR3 size: 15 residues. Germline-derived CDR1 and CDR2 are PRHDT and FYEKMQ (reference sequence). Losses at the gene ends were 7 bases for V and 2 bases for J; bases not matched to a gene: 8. Here immunoSEQ multiplex PCR was the method, and the copy in TCRdb shows in-frame clones only, minus some. In the table there are some 180,000 clones, 85% to 95% of which are singletons. The chain combines TRBV13 with TRBJ1-3; TRBD1 matches 7 bases. The sequencing here drew on peripheral blood, taken on day 0 of AZD1222 vaccination. This receptor was taken from an adult in good health. CDR3: CASTLGQQAGNTIYF. The CDR3 DNA sequence: TGTGCCAGCACCTTGGGACAGCAAGCTGGAAACACCATATATTTT.